What follows are 22 T cell receptor beta chains derived from one specimen sequenced in a study of blood T cell repertoires in COVID-19. The assay was immunoSEQ multiplex PCR, and TCRdb's table has in-frame clones only and misses some. The sample comprises about 280,000 clones, 90% of which are singletons, and approximately 1.5% rests with the top ten. Sequences were obtained from PBMCs or T cells enriched from blood (not recorded which). The receptors originated from a woman between 18 and 29 years old with acute COVID-19.

The genes are TRBV11-2 and TRBJ1-6; D is possibly TRBD1 (6 bases). Germline V gives CDR1 SGHAT, CDR2 FQNNGV. The V gene lost 5 bases and the J gene lost 3 bases, with 17 bases spanning the gap. The CDR3 sequence is 17 residues long. In DNA, the CDR3 is TGTGCCAGCAGCATACGAACAGGGTGGGGCTATAATTCACCCCTCCACTTT. Translated: CASSIRTGWGYNSPLHF.

The chain recombines TRBV9 with TRBJ2-2, with 11 bases that match TRBD2. The CDR3 covers 16 residues. The germline gives CDR1 SGDLS, CDR2 YYNGEE. J was trimmed by 7 bases and V by 3 bases; bases with no gene match: 8. CDR3 sequence reads: CASSATSGRFDGELFF. DNA of the CDR3: TGTGCCAGCAGCGCTACTAGCGGGAGATTTGACGGGGAGCTGTTTTTT.

J is TRBJ2-7 and V is TRBV10-3; D unclear. CDR3 length: 11 amino acids. The germline gives CDR1 ENHRY, CDR2 SYGVKD. V lost 3 bases to trimming and J lost 5 bases, with 5 bases between them. CDR3 sequence: CAISELNEQYF. Written as DNA, the CDR3 is TGTGCCATCAGTGAACTTAACGAGCAGTACTTC.

The CDR3 protein is CASSPREQSLIDEQYF. DNA of the CDR3: TGTGCCAGCAGTCCCAGGGAACAGAGCCTTATCGACGAGCAGTACTTC. V usage is TRBV27 and J usage is TRBJ2-7, with D possibly TRBD1 on 5 matching bases. The length of the CDR3 is 16 residues. From germline, CDR1 is MNHEY and CDR2 SMNVEV (reference sequence). V was cut by 5 bases and J by 5 bases, with 22 bases left in between.

This rearrangement joins TRBV25-1 to TRBJ1-6, with 7 bases fitting TRBD1. Germline trimming cut 4 bases from V and 9 bases from J; bases unmatched to any gene: 3. This CDR3 is 13 amino acids long. Looked up from germline, CDR1 is MGHDK and CDR2 is SYGVNS. The CDR3 protein is CASSGQGGSPLHF. The CDR3 coding sequence is TGTGCCAGCAGTGGACAGGGAGGTTCACCCCTCCACTTT. Full variable domain (rest looked up from reference TRBV25-1 and TRBJ1-6): EADIYQTPRYLVIGTGKKITLECSQTMGHDKMYWYQQDPGMELHLIHYSYGVNSTEKGDLSSESTVSRIRTEHFPLTLESARPSHTSQYLCASSGQGGSPLHFGNGTRLTVT.

This chain connects TRBV4-2 to TRBJ2-5; 7 nucleotides line up with TRBD1. V lost 1 base and J lost 2; bases outside the gene matches: 10. The CDR3 has 17 amino acids. CDR1 and CDR2 from the germline V gene are LGHNA and YNFKEQ. CDR3: CASSQGVAGGRQETQYF. CDR3 nucleotides: TGTGCCAGCAGCCAAGGCGTGGCAGGGGGAAGGCAAGAGACCCAGTACTTC.

V gene TRBV21-1 combines with J gene TRBJ1-4; the D call TRBD1 from the table was never checked on the DNA. TRBV21-1 corresponds to a pseudogene. The CDR3 spans 14 residues. The CDR3 DNA follows: TGTGCCAGCAGAAGACAGGGGGGGAATGAAAAACTGTTTTTT. Translation gives CASRRQGGNEKLFF.

This clone appeared once. The genes are TRBV2 and TRBJ2-5; 7 bases fit TRBD1. V lost 6 bases and J lost 2; bases outside the gene matches: 6. Germline assignment: CDR1 SNHLY and CDR2 FYNNEI. This CDR3 contains 14 residues. The CDR3 region has the DNA TGTGCCAGCAGGACCCCGGGACAGCAAGAGACCCAGTACTTC. Its protein is CASRTPGQQETQYF.

A single count supports this clone. V is TRBV30 and J is TRBJ2-1, with 8 bases fitting TRBD1. The J segment lost 9 bases and the V segment lost 0 bases, leaving 13 bases of the junction unmatched. CDR1 and CDR2 (germline): GTSNPN, SVGIG (reference sequence). The CDR3 loop spans 16 amino acids. The CDR3: CAWSVLRQGILGEQFF. In DNA, the CDR3 is TGTGCCTGGAGTGTACTTAGACAGGGGATCTTAGGTGAGCAGTTCTTC.

The CDR3 spells CASGLGGVNTEAFF. For the CDR3, the DNA is TGTGCTAGTGGTTTAGGGGGGGTGAACACTGAAGCTTTCTTT. V is TRBV12-5 and J is TRBJ1-1; a possible D gene is TRBD1 (6 bases). The germline CDR1 and CDR2 sequences are LGHNT and FRNRAP. Trimming pared 3 bases from V and 0 bases from J, leaving 8 bases between. The CDR3 is made up of 14 amino acids. Complete variable domain (other parts from reference TRBV12-5 and TRBJ1-1): DARVTQTPRHKVTEMGQEVTMRCQPILGHNTVFWYRQTMMQGLELLAYFRNRAPLDDSGMPKDRFSAEMPDATLATLKIQPSEPRDSAVYFCASGLGGVNTEAFFGQGTRLTVV.

The V call is TRBV5-5, the J call TRBJ2-1; 7 bases line up with TRBD1. In germline, CDR1 is SGHKS, CDR2 YYEKEE (reference sequence). V shed 0 bases and J 2 bases; nucleotides not matched to a gene: 2. The CDR3 contains 15 residues. CDR3 loop: CASSLVQGAYNEQFF. In nucleotides, the CDR3 is TGTGCCAGCAGCTTGGTCCAGGGGGCCTACAATGAGCAGTTCTTC.

This chain uses TRBV10-3 with TRBJ2-1, with 7 positions matching TRBD2. The germline CDR1 and CDR2 sequences are ENHRY and SYGVKD. J lost 4 bases, V lost 6 bases, and 18 bases had no gene match. The CDR3 extends over 18 amino acids. Here the CDR3 DNA reads TGTGCCATCAGGAGTGGGTTATTGGCGGGAGCGGGTTACAATGAGCAGTTCTTC. Translated: CAIRSGLLAGAGYNEQFF.

As for this clone: This same CDR3 is encoded by further DNA sequences in the sample. The chain is built from TRBV2 and TRBJ2-7; TRBD1 matches 8 bases. Germline lookup yields CDR1 SNHLY and CDR2 FYNNEI. V gave up 8 bases and J gave up 3 bases; unmatched junction bases: 6. CDR3 length: 13 amino acids. The CDR3 DNA sequence: TGTGCCAGCGTGGGGACAGGACGCTACGAGCAGTACTTC. It yields the protein CASVGTGRYEQYF.

The chain combines TRBV4-1 with TRBJ2-7, with D possibly matching TRBD1 (5 bases). Trimming took off 0 bases at V and 4 bases at J, with 19 bases between the two ends. The CDR3 runs 17 residues. Germline V gene lookup returns CDR1 MGHRA and CDR2 YSYEKL. DNA for the CDR3: TGCGCCAGCAGCCAAGATTTTAGGGGTTTGGGAAGATACGAGCAGTACTTC. As protein: CASSQDFRGLGRYEQYF.

This clone occurred a few times. V and J are TRBV10-3 and TRBJ2-5; 11 positions match TRBD2. V lost 11 bases to trimming and J lost 2 bases; unmatched junction nucleotides: 10. Germline CDR1 is ENHRY and CDR2 is SYGVKD. The CDR3 runs to 15 residues. The DNA for the CDR3 is TGTGCCCCCGAAGGGGTAGCGGGAGGGCAAGAGACCCAGTACTTC. It encodes CAPEGVAGGQETQYF.

This rearrangement joins TRBV28 to TRBJ2-6; a possible D gene is TRBD1 (6 bases). Deletions cut 3 bases from V and 0 bases from J, with 12 bases between. CDR1 and CDR2 (germline): MDHEN, SYDVKM. The CDR3 loop spans 17 amino acids. CDR3 sequence: CASSFRGRLSGANVLTF. The CDR3 DNA reads as TGTGCCAGCAGTTTCAGGGGACGACTCTCTGGGGCCAACGTCCTGACTTTC.

This rearrangement joins TRBV5-6 to TRBJ2-7; no firm D call. The length of the CDR3 is 13 residues. V lost 0 bases to trimming and J lost 0 bases, with 4 bases between them. In germline, CDR1 is SGHDT, CDR2 YYEEEE. The CDR3 DNA reads TGTGCCAGCAGCTTGGGCGTCTCCTACGAGCAGTACTTC. As protein: CASSLGVSYEQYF.

This sequence joins TRBV5-1 and TRBJ1-4, with TRBD1 matching over 9 bases. CDR1 is SGHRS and CDR2 is YFSETQ in the germline V gene. V gave up 5 bases and J gave up 7 bases; unmatched junction bases: 9. This CDR3 region has 15 residues. As DNA, the CDR3 is TGCGCCAGCAGTCTACAGGGGGCGATCGGTGAAAAACTGTTTTTT. It translates to CASSLQGAIGEKLFF.

The table lists this clone with a count of one. The chain recombines TRBV5-1 with TRBJ2-5, with no clear D. Trimming removed 3 bases from V and 3 bases from J, with 9 bases in between. The germline V gene encodes CDR1 SGHRS and CDR2 YFSETQ. The CDR3 runs 13 residues. The CDR3 DNA follows: TGCGCCAGCAGCTCAGGAAAGGAAGAGACCCAGTACTTC. As protein: CASSSGKEETQYF.

V and J are TRBV25-1 and TRBJ2-1; 7 bases line up with TRBD2. J lost 14 bases, V lost 4 bases, and 11 bases had no gene match. The CDR3 length is 13 residues. Per germline, CDR1 MGHDK and CDR2 SYGVNS. The CDR3 DNA is TGTGCCAGCAGTGTGGCGGGAGTGGCCCCAAAGTTCTTC. Its protein is CASSVAGVAPKFF.

DNA of the CDR3: TGCAGTGCTAGTAAACTAGCGGGAGTAATTTGGTTCTTC. Translation gives CSASKLAGVIWFF. V usage is TRBV20-1 and J usage is TRBJ2-1; 11 nucleotides line up with TRBD2. The V gene end was trimmed by 3 bases and the J gene end by 15 bases; junction bases not matched to a gene: 10. This CDR3 is 13 amino acids long. CDR1 DFQATT and CDR2 SNEGSKA come from the germline V gene (reference sequence).

This chain links TRBV11-2 with TRBJ2-7; 10 bases are shared with TRBD1. V was clipped by 1 base and J by 3 bases; unmatched bases: 6. Germline CDR1 and CDR2: SGHAT and FQNNGV. The CDR3 contains 16 residues. The CDR3: CASSLARTGGYYEQYF. The CDR3 DNA follows: TGTGCCAGCAGCTTAGCCAGGACAGGGGGATACTACGAGCAGTACTTC.